Below are 15 T cell receptor beta chains sequenced from a single sample in a study of blood T cell repertoires in COVID-19. Produced via immunoSEQ multiplex PCR; TCRdb's table is partial and in-frame only. The data contain almost 400,000 clones, around 92% of them singletons. Source material: PBMCs or T cells enriched from blood (not recorded which). Receptors originate from a woman in her 30s who had recovered from COVID-19.

The rearrangement links TRBV30 to TRBJ1-1; D ambiguous. With 2 bases removed from V and 0 bases from J, the gap between germline ends came to 7 bases. Germline CDR1 and CDR2: GTSNPN and SVGIG (reference sequence). The CDR3 is 13 residues long. As DNA, the CDR3 is TGTGCCTGGAGTAAGACAATGAACACTGAAGCTTTCTTT. The encoded protein is CAWSKTMNTEAFF.

CDR3 in amino acids: CAINAPSTDTQYF. As DNA, the CDR3 is TGTGCCATCAACGCGCCTAGCACAGATACGCAGTATTTT. The chain couples TRBV10-3 to TRBJ2-3; the D is unclear. This CDR3 is built from 13 residues. V dropped 7 bases and J dropped 0 bases, with 8 bases sitting between them. Germline loops: CDR1 ENHRY, CDR2 SYGVKD.

J is TRBJ2-5 and V is TRBV6-1; 12 nucleotides align to TRBD2. CDR1 MNHNS and CDR2 SASEGT come from the germline V gene. This CDR3 comprises 16 residues. Germline trimming cut 4 bases from V and 5 bases from J; bases unmatched to any gene: 8. In DNA form, the CDR3 reads TGTGCCAGCAGTGGACCTAGCGGGGGGGCAGGGGAGACCCAGTACTTC. This translates into CASSGPSGGAGETQYF.

The chain employs TRBV5-1 and TRBJ2-1; the D is unclear. Germline CDR1 SGHRS, CDR2 YFSETQ. The CDR3 sequence is 12 residues long. The V gene lost 0 bases and the J gene lost 8 bases, with 6 bases spanning the gap. CDR3 DNA sequence: TGCGCCAGCAGCTTGGAGAGTGATGAGCAGTTCTTC. This translates into CASSLESDEQFF.

V is TRBV7-9 and J is TRBJ1-2; the match to TRBD1 covers 9 bases. The germline V gene encodes CDR1 SEHNR and CDR2 FQNEAQ (reference sequence). The ends lost 6 bases at V and 6 bases at J; junction bases unmatched: 17. This CDR3 has 17 amino acids. The CDR3 sequence is CASSFRTGAVELDGYTF. DNA of the CDR3: TGTGCCAGCAGTTTCCGGACAGGGGCGGTCGAGCTCGATGGCTACACCTTC. The whole variable domain, filled in from reference TRBV7-9 and TRBJ1-2, reads DTGVSQNPRHKITKRGQNVTFRCDPISEHNRLYWYRQTLGQGPEFLTYFQNEAQLEKSRLLSDRFSAERPKGSFSTLEIQRTEQGDSAMYLCASSFRTGAVELDGYTFGSGTRLTVV.

The chain carries TRBV9 and TRBJ1-4, with 7 positions matching TRBD1. V lost 1 base, J lost 8 bases, and 5 bases stayed unmatched. The CDR3 runs to 14 residues. Germline-derived CDR1 and CDR2 are SGDLS and YYNGEE. The CDR3 DNA follows: TGTGCCAGCAGCGTACTCGACAGGGAAGAAAAACTGTTTTTT. It translates to CASSVLDREEKLFF.

Concerning this clone: Distinct nucleotide sequences in the sample also encode this CDR3. J is TRBJ2-5 and V is TRBV15; D is perhaps TRBD2 (6 bases). Trimming shortened V by 1 base and J by 4 bases, and 7 bases separated the two germline ends. Germline CDR1 is LNHNV and CDR2 is YYDKDF (reference sequence). This CDR3 spans 13 amino acids. In DNA, the CDR3 is TGTGCCACCAGCAGAGGGGGACTAGAGACCCAGTACTTC. Translation gives CATSRGGLETQYF.

The J gene is TRBJ1-1, the V gene TRBV27, with 9 nucleotides matching TRBD1. Per germline, CDR1 MNHEY and CDR2 SMNVEV (reference sequence). V was pared by 9 bases and J by 6 bases, with 14 bases of the junction left unmatched. This CDR3 comprises 15 residues. This CDR3 is CASLETGGGFSEAFF. The CDR3 nucleotides read TGTGCCAGTCTCGAGACAGGGGGAGGCTTCTCTGAAGCTTTCTTT.

The chain has TRBV2 and TRBJ1-4; TRBD1 aligns across 7 bases. The J segment lost 4 bases and the V segment lost 10 bases, leaving 12 bases of the junction unmatched. This CDR3 contains 15 residues. Germline V gives CDR1 SNHLY, CDR2 FYNNEI. CDR3 nucleotides: TGTGCCACCAAAGTGGGGGGACAGATTAATGAAAAACTGTTTTTT. This translates into CATKVGGQINEKLFF.

This chain joins TRBV19 and TRBJ1-5; TRBD1 aligns across 10 bases. After removal of 5 bases from V and 4 bases from J, the junction contained 2 bases not matched to a gene. The CDR3 is 14 residues long. Germline CDR1 LNHDA, CDR2 SQIVND (reference sequence). The CDR3 loop reads CASSGGQGNQPQHF. CDR3 bases: TGTGCCAGTAGTGGGGGACAGGGGAATCAGCCCCAGCATTTT.

The genes are TRBV7-2 and TRBJ2-7, with 11 nucleotides matching TRBD2. In germline, CDR1 is SGHTA, CDR2 FQGNSA. The CDR3 loop spans 16 amino acids. V was clipped by 2 bases and J by 3 bases; unmatched bases: 6. CDR3 region: CASSLSTGTSGYEQYF. The DNA of the CDR3 is TGTGCCAGCAGCTTAAGTACCGGGACTAGCGGCTACGAGCAGTACTTC.

The chain has TRBV28 and TRBJ2-7; maybe TRBD2 (5 bases). Between the trimmed V and J ends, which lost 5 bases and 6 bases, there was a span of 11 bases. This CDR3 has 12 amino acids. Germline-derived CDR1 and CDR2 are MDHEN and SYDVKM. CDR3 loop: CASSPGAVEQYF. In DNA, the CDR3 is TGTGCCAGCAGTCCAGGAGCGGTCGAGCAGTACTTC.

The chain combines TRBV7-9 with TRBJ2-1, with 14 bases lining up with TRBD2. The CDR3 is 18 amino acids. Per the germline V gene, CDR1 is SEHNR and CDR2 is FQNEAQ (reference sequence). Germline trimming cut 3 bases from V and 2 bases from J; bases unmatched to any gene: 6. The CDR3 region has the DNA TGTGCCAGCAGCTTCGACATGGGACTAGCGGGGGCCTACAATGAGCAGTTCTTC. Translating gives CASSFDMGLAGAYNEQFF.

The V gene is TRBV10-3, the J gene TRBJ1-2; D remains ambiguous. V was pared by 1 base and J by 4 bases, with 10 bases between. From germline, CDR1 is ENHRY and CDR2 SYGVKD. This CDR3 spans 14 amino acids. The CDR3 loop reads CAISELGTFYGYTF. The CDR3 DNA sequence: TGTGCCATCAGTGAGTTGGGCACCTTCTATGGCTACACCTTC.

The chain is built from TRBV19 and TRBJ2-7, with 9 bases lining up with TRBD1. This CDR3 has 15 residues. J was trimmed by 4 bases and V by 6 bases; bases with no gene match: 10. The germline V gene encodes CDR1 LNHDA and CDR2 SQIVND (reference sequence). The CDR3 reads CASSVSGTGLYEQYF. The DNA for the CDR3 is TGTGCCAGTAGCGTCTCCGGGACAGGGTTGTACGAGCAGTACTTC. The complete variable domain, with remaining parts taken from reference TRBV19 and TRBJ2-7, reads DGGITQSPKYLFRKEGQNVTLSCEQNLNHDAMYWYRQDPGQGLRLIYYSQIVNDFQKGDIAEGYSVSREKKESFPLTVTSAQKNPTAFYLCASSVSGTGLYEQYFGPGTRLTVT.